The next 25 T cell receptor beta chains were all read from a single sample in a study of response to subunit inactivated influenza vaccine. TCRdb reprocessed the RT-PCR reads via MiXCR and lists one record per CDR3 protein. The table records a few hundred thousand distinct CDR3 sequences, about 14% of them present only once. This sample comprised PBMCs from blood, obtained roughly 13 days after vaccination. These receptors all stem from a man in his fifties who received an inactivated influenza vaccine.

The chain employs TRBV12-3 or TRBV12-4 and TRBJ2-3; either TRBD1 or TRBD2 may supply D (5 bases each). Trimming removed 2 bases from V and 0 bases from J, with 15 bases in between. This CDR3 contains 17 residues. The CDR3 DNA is TGTGCCAGCAGTTTAAAGTGGTGGGGCGGGAGCACAGATACGCAGTATTTT. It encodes CASSLKWWGGSTDTQYF.

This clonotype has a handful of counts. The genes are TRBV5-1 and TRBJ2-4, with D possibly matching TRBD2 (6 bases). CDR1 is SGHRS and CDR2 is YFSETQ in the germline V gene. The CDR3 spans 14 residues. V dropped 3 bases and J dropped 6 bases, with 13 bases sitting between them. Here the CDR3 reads CASSSGEFGNIQYF. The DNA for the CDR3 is TGCGCCAGCAGCTCGGGAGAGTTTGGAAACATTCAGTACTTC.

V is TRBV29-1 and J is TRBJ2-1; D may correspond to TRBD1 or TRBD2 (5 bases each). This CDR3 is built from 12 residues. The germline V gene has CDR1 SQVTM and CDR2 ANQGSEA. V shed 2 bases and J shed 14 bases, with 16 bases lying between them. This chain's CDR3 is CSVEYRRAGEFF. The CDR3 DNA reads TGCAGCGTTGAATATCGCAGGGCCGGGGAGTTCTTC.

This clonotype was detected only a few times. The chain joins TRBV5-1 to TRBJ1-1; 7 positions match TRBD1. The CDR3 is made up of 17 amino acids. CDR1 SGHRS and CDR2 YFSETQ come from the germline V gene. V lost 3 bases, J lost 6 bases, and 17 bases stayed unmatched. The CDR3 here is CASSSTGTPLITSEAFF. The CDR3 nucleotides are TGCGCCAGCAGCTCGACAGGGACCCCCCTTATTACGTCTGAAGCTTTCTTT.

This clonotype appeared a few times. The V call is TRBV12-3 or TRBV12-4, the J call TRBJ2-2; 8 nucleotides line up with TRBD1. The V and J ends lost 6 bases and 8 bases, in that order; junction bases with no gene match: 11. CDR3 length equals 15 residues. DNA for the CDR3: TGTGCCAGCAGCCTTGGACAGGGTTCGGGAGGGGAGCTGTTTTTT. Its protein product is CASSLGQGSGGELFF.

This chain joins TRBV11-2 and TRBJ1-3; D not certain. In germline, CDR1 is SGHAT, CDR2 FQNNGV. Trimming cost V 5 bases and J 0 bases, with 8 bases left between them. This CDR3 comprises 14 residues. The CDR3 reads CASSRGVSGNTIYF. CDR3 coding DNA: TGTGCCAGCAGCCGAGGCGTCTCTGGAAACACCATATATTTT.

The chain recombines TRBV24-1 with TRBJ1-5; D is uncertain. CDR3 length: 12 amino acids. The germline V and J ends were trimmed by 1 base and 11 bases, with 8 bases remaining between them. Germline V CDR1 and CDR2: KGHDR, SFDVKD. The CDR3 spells CATSDFWGSQHF. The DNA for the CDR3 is TGTGCCACCAGTGATTTTTGGGGTTCCCAGCATTTT.

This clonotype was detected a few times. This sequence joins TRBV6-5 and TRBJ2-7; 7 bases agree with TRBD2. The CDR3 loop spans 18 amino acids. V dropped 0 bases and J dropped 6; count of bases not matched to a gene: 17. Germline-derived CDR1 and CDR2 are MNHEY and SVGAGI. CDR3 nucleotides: TGTGCCAGCAGTTACTCTAAATTTCTAGCGGCTGAGAACGGCGAGCAGTACTTC. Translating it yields CASSYSKFLAAENGEQYF.

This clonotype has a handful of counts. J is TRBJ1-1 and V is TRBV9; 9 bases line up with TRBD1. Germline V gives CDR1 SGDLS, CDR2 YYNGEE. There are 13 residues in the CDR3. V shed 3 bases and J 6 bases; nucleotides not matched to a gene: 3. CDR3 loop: CASSAGTGPEAFF. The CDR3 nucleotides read TGTGCCAGCAGCGCCGGGACAGGGCCTGAAGCTTTCTTT. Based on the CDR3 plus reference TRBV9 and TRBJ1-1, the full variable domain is DSGVTQTPKHLITATGQRVTLRCSPRSGDLSVYWYQQSLDQGLQFLIQYYNGEERAKGNILERFSAQQFPDLHSELNLSSLELGDSALYFCASSAGTGPEAFFGQGTRLTVV.

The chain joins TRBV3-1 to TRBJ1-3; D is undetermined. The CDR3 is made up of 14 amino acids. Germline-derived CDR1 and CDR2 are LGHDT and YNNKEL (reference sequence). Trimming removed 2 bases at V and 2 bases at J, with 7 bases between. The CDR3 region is CASSQSVPGNTIYF. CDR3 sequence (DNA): TGTGCCAGCAGCCAATCAGTACCTGGAAACACCATATATTTT.

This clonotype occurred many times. The CDR3 DNA reads TGTGCCAGCAGTTTAGGCCGACGAATGTTTGGGACAGGGCCACCAAGGAGCTCCTACGAGCAGTACTTC. This gives the protein CASSLGRRMFGTGPPRSSYEQYF. V gene TRBV12-3 or TRBV12-4 combines with J gene TRBJ2-7, with 9 bases matching TRBD1. CDR3 size: 23 residues. The V gene end was trimmed by 1 base and the J gene end by 0 bases; junction bases not matched to a gene: 25.

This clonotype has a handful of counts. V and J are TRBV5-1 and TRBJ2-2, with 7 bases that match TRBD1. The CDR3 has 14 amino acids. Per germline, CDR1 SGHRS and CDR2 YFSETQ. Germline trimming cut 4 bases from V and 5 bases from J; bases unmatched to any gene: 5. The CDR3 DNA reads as TGCGCCAGCAGCCCGGACAGGCTTACCGGGGAGCTGTTTTTT. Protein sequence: CASSPDRLTGELFF.

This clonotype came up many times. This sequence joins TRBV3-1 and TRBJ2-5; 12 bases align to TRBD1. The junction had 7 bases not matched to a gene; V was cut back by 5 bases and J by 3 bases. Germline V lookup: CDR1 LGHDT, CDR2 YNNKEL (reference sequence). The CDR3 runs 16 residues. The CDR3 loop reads CASSSRDRGREETQYF. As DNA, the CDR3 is TGTGCCAGCAGCTCCCGGGACAGGGGGCGCGAAGAGACCCAGTACTTC.

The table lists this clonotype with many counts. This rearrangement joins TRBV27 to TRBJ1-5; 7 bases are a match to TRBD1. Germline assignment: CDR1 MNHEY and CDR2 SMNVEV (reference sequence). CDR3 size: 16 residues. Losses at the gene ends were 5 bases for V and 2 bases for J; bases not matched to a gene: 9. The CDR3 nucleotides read TGTGCCAGCAGTCCACAGGGGCCAGCGGGCAATCAGCCCCAGCATTTT. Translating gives CASSPQGPAGNQPQHF.

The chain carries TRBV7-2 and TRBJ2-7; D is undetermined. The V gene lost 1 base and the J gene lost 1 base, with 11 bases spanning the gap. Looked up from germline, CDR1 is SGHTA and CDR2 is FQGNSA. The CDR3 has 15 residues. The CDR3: CASSLGRSYSYEQYF. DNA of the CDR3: TGTGCCAGCAGCTTAGGGCGCAGCTATTCCTACGAGCAGTACTTC. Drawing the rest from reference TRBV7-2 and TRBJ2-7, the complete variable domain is GAGVSQSPSNKVTEKGKDVELRCDPISGHTALYWYRQSLGQGLEFLIYFQGNSAPDKSGLPSDRFSAERTGGSVSTLTIQRTQQEDSAVYLCASSLGRSYSYEQYFGPGTRLTVT.

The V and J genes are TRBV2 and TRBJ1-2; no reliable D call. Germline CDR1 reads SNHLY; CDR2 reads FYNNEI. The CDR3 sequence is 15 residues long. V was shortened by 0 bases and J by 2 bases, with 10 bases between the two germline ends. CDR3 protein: CASSEAALPNYGYTF. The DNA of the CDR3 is TGTGCCAGCAGTGAAGCTGCCTTACCAAACTATGGCTACACCTTC.

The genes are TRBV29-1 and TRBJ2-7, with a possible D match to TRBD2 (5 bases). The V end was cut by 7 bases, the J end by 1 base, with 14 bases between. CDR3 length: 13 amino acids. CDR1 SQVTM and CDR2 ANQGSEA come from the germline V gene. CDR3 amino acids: CSAWGGESYEQYF. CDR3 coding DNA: TGCAGCGCGTGGGGTGGGGAGTCCTACGAGCAGTACTTC.

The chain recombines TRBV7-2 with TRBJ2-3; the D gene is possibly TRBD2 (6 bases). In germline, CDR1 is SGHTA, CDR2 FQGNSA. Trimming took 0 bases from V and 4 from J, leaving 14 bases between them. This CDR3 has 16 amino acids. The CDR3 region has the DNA TGTGCCAGCAGCTTAGCTTCTAGCGTAAGGGCAGATACGCAGTATTTT. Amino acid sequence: CASSLASSVRADTQYF.

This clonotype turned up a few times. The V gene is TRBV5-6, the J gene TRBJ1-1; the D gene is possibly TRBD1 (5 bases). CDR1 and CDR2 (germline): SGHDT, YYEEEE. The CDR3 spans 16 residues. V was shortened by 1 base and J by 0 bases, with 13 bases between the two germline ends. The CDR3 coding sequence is TGTGCCAGCAGCTTGTTGGGGGAGGGGATGAACACTGAAGCTTTCTTT. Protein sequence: CASSLLGEGMNTEAFF.

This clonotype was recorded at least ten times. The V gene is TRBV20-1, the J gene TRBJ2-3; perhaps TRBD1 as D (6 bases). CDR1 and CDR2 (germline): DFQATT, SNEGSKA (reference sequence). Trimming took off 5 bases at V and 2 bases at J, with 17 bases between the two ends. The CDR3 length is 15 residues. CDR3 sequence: CSAQSGTTLTDTQYF. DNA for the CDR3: TGCAGTGCTCAATCCGGGACAACCCTCACAGATACGCAGTATTTT.

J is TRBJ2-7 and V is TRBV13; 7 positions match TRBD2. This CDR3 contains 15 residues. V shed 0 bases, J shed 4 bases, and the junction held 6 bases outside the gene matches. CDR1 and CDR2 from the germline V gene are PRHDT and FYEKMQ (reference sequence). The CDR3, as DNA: TGTGCCAGCAGCTTAGGTGGCGGGAGCCGTTACGAGCAGTACTTC. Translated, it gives CASSLGGGSRYEQYF.

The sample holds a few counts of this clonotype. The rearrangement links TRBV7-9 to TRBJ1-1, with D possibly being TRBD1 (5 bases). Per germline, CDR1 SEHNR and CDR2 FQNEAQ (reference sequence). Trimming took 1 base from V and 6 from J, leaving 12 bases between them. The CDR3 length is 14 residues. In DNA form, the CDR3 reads TGTGCCAGCAGCTTAGGCCGGGGCGGGTCTGAAGCTTTCTTT. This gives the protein CASSLGRGGSEAFF.

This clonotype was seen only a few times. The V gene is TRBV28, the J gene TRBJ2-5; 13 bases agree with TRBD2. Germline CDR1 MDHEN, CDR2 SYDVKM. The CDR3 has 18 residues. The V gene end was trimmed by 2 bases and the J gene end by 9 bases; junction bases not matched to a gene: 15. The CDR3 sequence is CASSLRTSGRAPRVAQYF. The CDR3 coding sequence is TGTGCCAGCAGTTTAAGGACTAGCGGGAGAGCACCTCGGGTGGCCCAGTACTTC.

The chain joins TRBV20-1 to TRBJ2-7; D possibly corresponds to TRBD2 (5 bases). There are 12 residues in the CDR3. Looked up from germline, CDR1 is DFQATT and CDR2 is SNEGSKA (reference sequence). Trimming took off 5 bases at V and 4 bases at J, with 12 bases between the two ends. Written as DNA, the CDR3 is TGCAGTGCTCGAATTAGAGGGTACGAGCAGTACTTC. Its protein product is CSARIRGYEQYF.

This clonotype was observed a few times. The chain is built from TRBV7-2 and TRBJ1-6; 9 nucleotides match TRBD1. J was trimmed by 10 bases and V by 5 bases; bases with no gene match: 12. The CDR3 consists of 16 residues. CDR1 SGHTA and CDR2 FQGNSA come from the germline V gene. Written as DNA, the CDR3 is TGTGCCAGCAGCGCTAGGGGGACAGGGCTGAGATCACCCCTCCACTTT. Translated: CASSARGTGLRSPLHF.